This record looks at one T cell receptor beta chain sequence and its context. Trimming took off 0 bases at V and 7 bases at J, with 20 bases between the two ends. Germline assignment: CDR1 LGHNA and CDR2 YSLEER. The CDR3 extends over 17 amino acids. This sample stems from a study of cytomegalovirus exposure and HLA in healthy donors. On the study more broadly: Earlier sequencing of 200 million or so T cells yielded approximately 100 million unique TCR beta sequences.

Primers for the PCR totalled 60 Vbeta and 13 Jbeta. Per the original data handling: In a later analysis, of some 80 million unique beta chains, 9 million to 11 million appeared in at least two donors. The protocol was immunoSEQ multiplex PCR, while the TCRdb copy is restricted to in-frame clones and leaves out a portion. Clone size and V and J calls were adopted from that table, with D and trimming inferred from the DNA. This table holds about 200,000 clones, 70% to 85% found once. This TCR came from a boy aged 2 to 10 in good health and CMV-seronegative. Sequencing used PBMCs. The V call is TRBV4-3, the J call TRBJ2-3; weak D call: TRBD1 (6 bases). The CDR3 protein is CASSQDRSGGRANTQYF. CDR3 DNA: TGCGCCAGCAGCCAAGATCGTTCTGGGGGCCGGGCAAATACGCAGTATTTT.